This TCR beta chain is from a study of blood T cells in healthy people across ages. Through a sample-barcoded 5' primer and a J-beta primer mix, a second PCR was run for roughly 6 to 11 cycles. Each sample yielded at least 2.5 million CDR3-containing paired-end reads. TCRdb reprocessed the 5' RACE reads via MiXCR and lists one record per CDR3 protein. The data hold 650,000 to 800,000 distinct CDR3 sequences, with approximately 48% observed a single time. Germline CDR1 reads SGHTA; CDR2 reads FQGNSA. The V end was cut by 1 base, the J end by 1 base, with 10 bases between. The CDR3 length is 15 residues.

What was sequenced was blood. The sequence derives from a man between 60 and 75 years old in good health. V usage is TRBV7-2 and J usage is TRBJ1-2; D not resolved. The CDR3 protein is CASSLGSDFNYGYTF. CDR3 coding DNA: TGTGCCAGCAGCTTAGGGTCAGATTTTAACTATGGCTACACCTTC. Complete variable domain (other parts from reference TRBV7-2 and TRBJ1-2): GAGVSQSPSNKVTEKGKDVELRCDPISGHTALYWYRQSLGQGLEFLIYFQGNSAPDKSGLPSDRFSAERTGGSVSTLTIQRTQQEDSAVYLCASSLGSDFNYGYTFGSGTRLTVV.